This TCR beta chain emerged from a study of vaccination and CD4 T cells after COVID-19. Points from the study as a whole: Convalescent patients' vaccine-specific clones were spike mono-reactive in 304 of 307 cases. Reactive clone data from convalescent patients indicated a median of about 86% appearing only post-vaccination.

Notes on this clonotype: The antigen is undetermined.

Germline assignment: CDR1 ENHRY and CDR2 SYGVKD. The CDR3 runs 13 residues. Trimming took off 7 bases at V and 1 base at J, with 10 bases between the two ends. With the Oncomine TCR Beta short-read assay, DNA from cultured CD4+ T cells was sequenced. MiXCR, applied by TCRdb to the PCR reads, yields one record per CDR3 protein. The data contain 15,000 to 20,000 distinct CDR3 sequences, around 66% of them singletons. Specified treatment: approximately nine-day PBMC culture with coronavirus spike peptide pools or control peptides (ViraFEST assay). Alongside approximately 10 IU/ml IL-2 and around 10 ug/ml peptide pools, PBMCs were cultured at approximately 2 million per well.

This sequence was found in a human donor who had recovered from COVID-19. This chain uses TRBV10-3 with TRBJ1-1; weak D call: TRBD1 (6 bases). The sample was CD4+ T cells from blood, cultured in vitro. In DNA, the CDR3 is TGTGCCATCACTGCGACAGGGAACACTGAAGCTTTCTTT. Protein: CAITATGNTEAFF.